One and the same sample provided the 30 T cell receptor beta chains below, sequenced in a study of cytomegalovirus exposure and HLA in healthy donors. This table comes from immunoSEQ multiplex PCR, and its TCRdb copy is limited to in-frame clones, with some not included. Here the sample spans 130,000 or so clones, over 75% being singletons. Material for sequencing was PBMCs. The source of these receptors is a woman aged 25-40 years in good health and CMV-seronegative.

This clone was observed a handful of times. The rearrangement uses TRBV6-6 and TRBJ1-2; 7 bases match TRBD1. Losses at the gene ends were 7 bases for V and 2 bases for J; bases not matched to a gene: 13. This CDR3 contains 16 residues. Per germline, CDR1 MNHNY and CDR2 SVGAGI (reference sequence). DNA for the CDR3: TGTGCCAGCATATCCGGTCGGGACAGACAGAACTATGGCTACACCTTC. Protein sequence: CASISGRDRQNYGYTF.

The chain links TRBV5-1 to TRBJ2-7; weak D call: TRBD1 (5 bases). CDR1 and CDR2 from the germline V gene are SGHRS and YFSETQ. The CDR3 runs 14 residues. Trimming cost V 7 bases and J 5 bases, with 19 bases left between them. The CDR3 DNA sequence: TGCGCCAGCGGGGTGTGGGGTCCCAGGGACGAGCAGTACTTC. Translating gives CASGVWGPRDEQYF.

In DNA form, the CDR3 reads TGTGCCAGCAGTGGACTAGCGGGGGCCTACGAGCAGTACTTC. Protein: CASSGLAGAYEQYF. This chain links TRBV13 with TRBJ2-7; TRBD2 agrees at 13 bases. The CDR3 is 14 residues long. Germline V gene sequence: CDR1 PRHDT, CDR2 FYEKMQ (reference sequence). V lost 6 bases and J lost 2; bases outside the gene matches: 1.

This clone was observed once. The rearrangement links TRBV29-1 to TRBJ1-2; no clear D. V shed 0 bases and J shed 4 bases, with 6 bases lying between them. The CDR3 totals 12 residues. Looked up from germline, CDR1 is SQVTM and CDR2 is ANQGSEA. This CDR3 is CSVEEAVYGYTF. The DNA of the CDR3 is TGCAGCGTTGAAGAGGCAGTCTATGGCTACACCTTC.

The V and J genes are TRBV6-4 and TRBJ2-3, with TRBD2 matching 7 bases. Germline CDR1 reads MRHNA; CDR2 reads SNTAGT. V lost 3 bases, J lost 4 bases, and 10 bases stayed unmatched. The CDR3 covers 16 residues. This CDR3 is CASSEGAGEAADTQYF. The CDR3 bases are TGTGCCAGCAGTGAAGGTGCGGGGGAGGCGGCAGATACGCAGTATTTT.

The J gene is TRBJ2-3, the V gene TRBV7-2, with 7 bases that match TRBD1. This CDR3 spans 14 amino acids. Germline CDR1 reads SGHTA; CDR2 reads FQGNSA. Trimming at V came to 5 bases and at J to 5 bases, leaving 7 bases not matched to a gene. The CDR3 loop is CASSRDSMKDTQYF. In DNA, the CDR3 is TGTGCCAGCAGCCGGGACAGCATGAAAGATACGCAGTATTTT. Looking up the rest from reference TRBV7-2 and TRBJ2-3 gives the full variable domain: GAGVSQSPSNKVTEKGKDVELRCDPISGHTALYWYRQSLGQGLEFLIYFQGNSAPDKSGLPSDRFSAERTGGSVSTLTIQRTQQEDSAVYLCASSRDSMKDTQYFGPGTRLTVL.

The V call is TRBV6-6, the J call TRBJ1-3; D is ambiguous. This CDR3 contains 16 residues. Trimming stripped 2 bases from V and 0 bases from J, with 11 bases between. CDR1 and CDR2 (germline): MNHNY, SVGAGI (reference sequence). The CDR3 loop reads CASSYDNQFSGNTIYF. Here the CDR3 DNA reads TGTGCCAGCAGTTACGACAACCAATTCTCTGGAAACACCATATATTTT.

This sequence joins TRBV29-1 and TRBJ1-1; maybe TRBD1 (5 bases). This CDR3 comprises 14 residues. Deletions cut 3 bases from V and 8 bases from J, with 19 bases between. CDR1 SQVTM and CDR2 ANQGSEA come from the germline V gene. DNA of the CDR3: TGCAGCGTTGAGCAACGCCTGGCCGGGGGAGAAGCTTTCTTT. Its protein is CSVEQRLAGGEAFF.

The chain has TRBV5-6 and TRBJ2-3, with 7 bases that match TRBD2. V gave up 5 bases and J gave up 2 bases; unmatched junction bases: 11. Germline CDR1 SGHDT, CDR2 YYEEEE. The CDR3 loop spans 16 amino acids. CDR3 sequence: CASSSELASPTDTQYF. Written as DNA, the CDR3 is TGTGCCAGCAGTTCAGAACTAGCGAGCCCCACAGATACGCAGTATTTT.

This chain joins TRBV5-6 and TRBJ1-4; TRBD1 aligns across 7 bases. Trimming at V came to 4 bases and at J to 3 bases, leaving 9 bases not matched to a gene. Per the germline V gene, CDR1 is SGHDT and CDR2 is YYEEEE. The CDR3 totals 16 residues. The CDR3 DNA reads TGTGCCAGCAGCCGTATACCGGGACAGCCTAATGAAAAACTGTTTTTT. It is translated as CASSRIPGQPNEKLFF. The whole variable domain, filled in from reference TRBV5-6 and TRBJ1-4, reads DAGVTQSPTHLIKTRGQQVTLRCSPKSGHDTVSWYQQALGQGPQFIFQYYEEEERQRGNFPDRFSGHQFPNYSSELNVNALLLGDSALYLCASSRIPGQPNEKLFFGSGTQLSVL.

This clone appeared a single time. The chain carries TRBV4-1 and TRBJ1-4; D gene ambiguous. Looked up from germline, CDR1 is MGHRA and CDR2 is YSYEKL. Trimming removed 3 bases at V and 4 bases at J, with 12 bases between. The CDR3 covers 15 residues. The CDR3: CASSQVKRFNEKLFF. The CDR3 DNA reads as TGCGCCAGCAGCCAGGTGAAGAGATTTAATGAAAAACTGTTTTTT.

This chain joins TRBV5-6 and TRBJ2-7; 9 bases match TRBD1. Germline assignment: CDR1 SGHDT and CDR2 YYEEEE. This CDR3 has 16 residues. The V gene end was trimmed by 0 bases and the J gene end by 5 bases; junction bases not matched to a gene: 9. The CDR3 DNA reads as TGTGCCAGCAGCTTGGAGGGACAGGGATTTCAGGACGAGCAGTACTTC. Translating gives CASSLEGQGFQDEQYF.

As concerns this clone: Other DNA sequences in this sample translate to the same CDR3. The chain uses TRBV4-3 and TRBJ1-2, with TRBD1 identical over 9 bases. Germline trimming cut 3 bases from V and 4 bases from J; bases unmatched to any gene: 0. The CDR3 loop spans 13 amino acids. Per germline, CDR1 LGHNA and CDR2 YSLEER. This CDR3 is CASSQDRGYGYTF. The CDR3 DNA sequence: TGCGCCAGCAGCCAGGACAGGGGCTATGGCTACACCTTC.

This rearrangement joins TRBV9 to TRBJ1-6; the match to TRBD1 covers 10 bases. This CDR3 contains 13 residues. Trimming took 2 bases from V and 13 from J; bases not matched to a gene: 3. Germline V CDR1 and CDR2: SGDLS, YYNGEE. In DNA, the CDR3 is TGTGCCAGCAGCGTGGGGACAGGGGATCCCCTCCACTTT. Protein: CASSVGTGDPLHF.

This chain links TRBV9 with TRBJ1-3, with D tentatively TRBD1 (5 bases). Germline lookup yields CDR1 SGDLS and CDR2 YYNGEE. This CDR3 has 17 residues. Trimming took 0 bases from V and 0 from J, leaving 13 bases between them. Here the CDR3 DNA reads TGTGCCAGCAGCGTAGTTGGGGCAGTCGGCTCTGGAAACACCATATATTTT. Translation: CASSVVGAVGSGNTIYF. The whole variable domain, filled in from reference TRBV9 and TRBJ1-3, reads DSGVTQTPKHLITATGQRVTLRCSPRSGDLSVYWYQQSLDQGLQFLIQYYNGEERAKGNILERFSAQQFPDLHSELNLSSLELGDSALYFCASSVVGAVGSGNTIYFGEGSWLTVV.

This sequence joins TRBV5-6 and TRBJ2-1, with 7 nucleotides matching TRBD1. CDR3 length: 15 amino acids. Germline V gene sequence: CDR1 SGHDT, CDR2 YYEEEE. Trimming at V came to 2 bases and at J to 6 bases, leaving 8 bases not matched to a gene. The CDR3 DNA reads TGTGCCAGCAGCTTAGCCGGACAGGCCACCAATGAGCAGTTCTTC. It yields the protein CASSLAGQATNEQFF.

This clone was observed once. This chain connects TRBV13 to TRBJ2-2; TRBD2 matches 8 bases. CDR3 length: 16 amino acids. V shed 5 bases and J 6 bases; nucleotides not matched to a gene: 11. Looked up from germline, CDR1 is PRHDT and CDR2 is FYEKMQ (reference sequence). CDR3 nucleotides: TGTGCCAGCAGCCCCTCGGGACTAGACGGCGCCGGGGAGCTGTTTTTT. Amino acid sequence: CASSPSGLDGAGELFF.

The V call is TRBV19, the J call TRBJ2-1; D ambiguous. The V gene's germline CDR1 is LNHDA and CDR2 SQIVND (reference sequence). The CDR3 extends over 12 amino acids. V lost 6 bases to trimming and J lost 7 bases, with 10 bases between them. In DNA form, the CDR3 reads TGTGCCAGTAGGCCGGGTAGGAATGAGCAGTTCTTC. It encodes CASRPGRNEQFF.

The chain carries TRBV5-1 and TRBJ2-7, with D hard to call. Per germline, CDR1 SGHRS and CDR2 YFSETQ. The CDR3 spans 16 residues. The V and J ends lost 0 bases and 7 bases respectively, with 20 bases between them. CDR3 loop: CASSLVSSQVAEEQYF. DNA for the CDR3: TGCGCCAGCAGCTTGGTTTCGTCGCAGGTGGCCGAAGAGCAGTACTTC.

The chain couples TRBV13 to TRBJ1-2; D is uncertain. This CDR3 region has 15 residues. The V end was cut by 2 bases, the J end by 4 bases, with 14 bases between. Germline CDR1 reads PRHDT; CDR2 reads FYEKMQ (reference sequence). This chain's CDR3 is CASSLNGERSYGYTF. The CDR3 DNA follows: TGTGCCAGCAGCTTAAACGGCGAAAGGAGCTATGGCTACACCTTC.

This clone was observed a few times. The chain uses TRBV30 and TRBJ1-2, with D possibly matching TRBD1 (6 bases). CDR3 length: 13 amino acids. Germline V gene sequence: CDR1 GTSNPN, CDR2 SVGIG (reference sequence). The V and J ends lost 5 bases and 1 base respectively, with 11 bases between them. As DNA, the CDR3 is TGTGCCTGGCGCAGCAGGGGTAACTATGGCTACACCTTC. Its translation: CAWRSRGNYGYTF.

The rearrangement uses TRBV11-2 and TRBJ1-4, with 9 nucleotides matching TRBD1. CDR1 SGHAT and CDR2 FQNNGV come from the germline V gene. The ends lost 5 bases at V and 8 bases at J; junction bases unmatched: 9. The CDR3 is made up of 15 amino acids. The CDR3 spells CASSTTGGGREKLFF. CDR3 bases: TGTGCCAGCAGCACGACAGGGGGAGGAAGGGAAAAACTGTTTTTT.

This clone was counted only a few times. The V call is TRBV15, the J call TRBJ2-3; the D is unclear. Looked up from germline, CDR1 is LNHNV and CDR2 is YYDKDF (reference sequence). This CDR3 has 11 residues. V was cut by 4 bases and J by 5 bases, with 4 bases left in between. The DNA of the CDR3 is TGTGCCACCAGCATCAAAGATACGCAGTATTTT. Translating it yields CATSIKDTQYF.

The chain is built from TRBV5-1 and TRBJ2-3; 7 bases fit TRBD2. The ends lost 3 bases at V and 0 bases at J; junction bases unmatched: 7. The CDR3 totals 16 residues. Looked up from germline, CDR1 is SGHRS and CDR2 is YFSETQ. The CDR3 bases are TGCGCCAGCAGCTCCACTAGCGAGCCTAGCACAGATACGCAGTATTTT. Its translation: CASSSTSEPSTDTQYF.

The chain uses TRBV5-6 and TRBJ1-6; 9 bases agree with TRBD1. CDR1 is SGHDT, CDR2 YYEEEE, per germline. The CDR3 runs to 16 residues. The ends lost 1 base at V and 6 bases at J; junction bases unmatched: 5. In DNA form, the CDR3 reads TGTGCCAGCAGCTTGTTGACAGGGGGAAGTAATTCACCCCTCCACTTT. Protein product: CASSLLTGGSNSPLHF.

This clone has more than one count but fewer than ten. The chain couples TRBV2 to TRBJ2-1; 10 positions agree with TRBD2. The CDR3 runs to 16 residues. V trimming: 0 bases; J trimming: 6 bases; junction bases outside the gene matches: 5. CDR1 is SNHLY and CDR2 is FYNNEI in the germline V gene. This chain's CDR3 is CASSEARAGGRNEQFF. The CDR3 nucleotides read TGTGCCAGCAGTGAAGCGCGAGCGGGGGGGCGCAATGAGCAGTTCTTC.

The rearrangement links TRBV2 to TRBJ2-1; 8 bases map to TRBD2. Germline CDR1 is SNHLY and CDR2 is FYNNEI. CDR3 length equals 15 residues. J lost 8 bases, V lost 8 bases, and 14 bases had no gene match. This CDR3 is CASGENRGGRDEQFF. In nucleotides, the CDR3 is TGTGCCAGCGGGGAGAACCGCGGGGGGAGGGATGAGCAGTTCTTC.

The V gene is TRBV6-5, the J gene TRBJ2-1, with D possibly TRBD1 on 6 matching bases. Germline CDR1 reads MNHEY; CDR2 reads SVGAGI. Trimming removed 5 bases at V and 7 bases at J, with 18 bases between. The CDR3 contains 15 residues. DNA for the CDR3: TGTGCCAGCAGTGCCGAGGGGGTGGATAGAAATGAGCAGTTCTTC. Encoded protein: CASSAEGVDRNEQFF.

The V gene is TRBV6-6, the J gene TRBJ1-2; the match to TRBD1 covers 8 bases. CDR3 length: 14 residues. Trimming at V came to 4 bases and at J to 7 bases, leaving 8 bases not matched to a gene. Germline CDR1 MNHNY, CDR2 SVGAGI (reference sequence). The chain's CDR3 is CASSLVGRGLGYTF. CDR3 DNA: TGTGCCAGCAGTTTGGTTGGCAGGGGGCTTGGCTACACCTTC.

This chain uses TRBV2 with TRBJ2-7, with a weak D call TRBD1 (6 bases). The length of the CDR3 is 13 residues. V gave up 4 bases and J gave up 4 bases, with 11 bases separating them. The germline V gene has CDR1 SNHLY and CDR2 FYNNEI. CDR3 residues: CASSVAQGYEQYF. DNA of the CDR3: TGTGCCAGCAGTGTCGCACAGGGATACGAGCAGTACTTC.